This T cell receptor (beta chain) was observed in a study of T cell repertoires in cytomegalovirus infection. V gave up 1 base and J gave up 2 bases; unmatched junction bases: 5. The CDR3 has 17 residues. Germline V lookup: CDR1 SGHTA, CDR2 FQGNSA. TCRdb ran MiXCR on the reads and lists one entry per CDR3 protein. The sample includes 600,000 to 800,000 distinct CDR3 sequences, roughly a quarter of them seen just once. This clonotype has at least ten counts. This sequence was found in a human donor in good health (CMV status not recorded). Some clones in this sample may be carry-over from other donors' samples. This rearrangement joins TRBV7-2 to TRBJ2-5; TRBD2 agrees at 12 bases. Input material: CD8+ T cells from PBMCs. In DNA form, the CDR3 reads TGTGCCAGCAGCTTAGTACCGACTAGCGGGGGACAAGAGACCCAGTACTTC. This gives the protein CASSLVPTSGGQETQYF.